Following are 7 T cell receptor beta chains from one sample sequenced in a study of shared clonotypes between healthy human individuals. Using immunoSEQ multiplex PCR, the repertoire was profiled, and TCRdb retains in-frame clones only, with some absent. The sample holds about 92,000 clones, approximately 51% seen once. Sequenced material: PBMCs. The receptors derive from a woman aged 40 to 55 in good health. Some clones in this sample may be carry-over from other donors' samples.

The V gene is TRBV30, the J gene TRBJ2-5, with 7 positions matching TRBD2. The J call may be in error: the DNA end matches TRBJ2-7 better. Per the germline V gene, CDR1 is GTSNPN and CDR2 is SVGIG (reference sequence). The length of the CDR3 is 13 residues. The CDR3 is CAWSGLAAYEQYF. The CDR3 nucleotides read TGTGCCTGGAGTGGTCTAGCGGCCTACGAGCAGTACTTC.

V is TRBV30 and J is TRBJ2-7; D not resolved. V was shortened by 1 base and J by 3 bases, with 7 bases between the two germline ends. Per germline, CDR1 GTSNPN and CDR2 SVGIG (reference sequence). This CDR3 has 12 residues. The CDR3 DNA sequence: TGTGCCTGGAGTGCGGGCAGCTACGAGCAGTACTTC. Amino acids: CAWSAGSYEQYF.

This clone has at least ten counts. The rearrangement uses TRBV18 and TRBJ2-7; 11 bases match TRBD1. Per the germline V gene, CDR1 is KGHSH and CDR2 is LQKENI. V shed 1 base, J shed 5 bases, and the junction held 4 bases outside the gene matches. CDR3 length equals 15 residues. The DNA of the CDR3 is TGTGCCAGCTCACCACTGGGACAGGGGGAGCACGAGCAGTACTTC. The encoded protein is CASSPLGQGEHEQYF.

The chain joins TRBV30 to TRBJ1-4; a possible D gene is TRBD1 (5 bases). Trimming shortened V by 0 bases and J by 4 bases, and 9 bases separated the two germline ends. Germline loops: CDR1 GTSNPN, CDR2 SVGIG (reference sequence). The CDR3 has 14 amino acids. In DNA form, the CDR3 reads TGTGCCTGGAGTGTTAGACAGTATAATGAAAAACTGTTTTTT. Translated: CAWSVRQYNEKLFF.

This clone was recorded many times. CDR3 in amino acids: CASSPQGRNYGYTF. The CDR3 region has the DNA TGTGCCAGTAGTCCGCAGGGCCGCAACTATGGCTACACCTTC. The chain recombines TRBV19 with TRBJ1-2, with a tentative D call TRBD1 (5 bases). The germline V and J ends were trimmed by 5 bases and 2 bases, with 12 bases remaining between them. Germline values: CDR1 LNHDA, CDR2 SQIVND (reference sequence). This CDR3 contains 14 residues.

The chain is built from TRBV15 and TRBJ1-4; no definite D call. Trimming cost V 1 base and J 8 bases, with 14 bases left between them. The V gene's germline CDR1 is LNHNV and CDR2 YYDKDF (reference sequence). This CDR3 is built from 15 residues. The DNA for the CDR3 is TGTGCCACCAGCAGAGCTGGGAGTCTCAGGGAAAAACTGTTTTTT. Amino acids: CATSRAGSLREKLFF.

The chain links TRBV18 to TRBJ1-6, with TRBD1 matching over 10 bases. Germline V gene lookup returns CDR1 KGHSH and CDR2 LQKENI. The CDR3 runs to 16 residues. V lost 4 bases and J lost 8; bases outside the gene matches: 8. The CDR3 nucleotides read TGTGCCAGCTCACGAATCGGACAGGGGGAAGATTCACCCCTCCACTTT. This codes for CASSRIGQGEDSPLHF.